This section outlines one T cell receptor (beta chain) sequence together with its context. The data belong to a study of T cell responses to AZD1222 COVID-19 vaccine. Background on the study: Whether given at about 4 or about 12 weeks, second doses were pooled.

Sequencing used immunoSEQ multiplex PCR; TCRdb keeps in-frame clones, though not all of them. The sample yields around 140,000 clones, around 90% seen once. Per the germline V gene, CDR1 is SQVTM and CDR2 is ANQGSEA. This CDR3 contains 12 residues. Trimming removed 3 bases from V and 3 bases from J, with 6 bases in between. The chain couples TRBV29-1 to TRBJ1-3; D remains unclear. The TCR comes from an adult in good health. The material sequenced was peripheral blood, taken on day 0 of AZD1222 vaccination. The CDR3 protein is CSVEGLGNTIYF. CDR3 DNA sequence: TGCAGCGTTGAGGGCCTTGGAAACACCATATATTTT.